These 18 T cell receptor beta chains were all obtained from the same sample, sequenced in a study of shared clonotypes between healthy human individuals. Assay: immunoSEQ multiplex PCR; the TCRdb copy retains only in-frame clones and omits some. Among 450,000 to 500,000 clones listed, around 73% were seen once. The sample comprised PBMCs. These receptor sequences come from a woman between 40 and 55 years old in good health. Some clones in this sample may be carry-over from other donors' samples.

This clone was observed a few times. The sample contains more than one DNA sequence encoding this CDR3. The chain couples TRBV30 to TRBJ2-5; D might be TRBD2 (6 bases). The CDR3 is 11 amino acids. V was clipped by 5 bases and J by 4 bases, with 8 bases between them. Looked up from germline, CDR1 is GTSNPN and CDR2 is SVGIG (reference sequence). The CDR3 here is CAWSGGETQYF. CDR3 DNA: TGTGCCTGGTCCGGGGGAGAGACCCAGTACTTC.

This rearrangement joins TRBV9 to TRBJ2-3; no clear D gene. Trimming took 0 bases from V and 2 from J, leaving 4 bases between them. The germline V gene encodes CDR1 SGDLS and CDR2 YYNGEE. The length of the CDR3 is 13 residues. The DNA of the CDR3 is TGTGCCAGCAGCGTAGTTAACACAGATACGCAGTATTTT. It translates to CASSVVNTDTQYF.

CDR3 region: CAWRGYLGQGSYEQYF. In nucleotides, the CDR3 is TGTGCCTGGAGGGGGTATCTTGGACAGGGGTCCTACGAGCAGTACTTC. This sequence joins TRBV30 and TRBJ2-7; 9 bases map to TRBD1. Germline-derived CDR1 and CDR2 are GTSNPN and SVGIG (reference sequence). V shed 3 bases and J 1 base; nucleotides not matched to a gene: 10. The CDR3 covers 16 residues.

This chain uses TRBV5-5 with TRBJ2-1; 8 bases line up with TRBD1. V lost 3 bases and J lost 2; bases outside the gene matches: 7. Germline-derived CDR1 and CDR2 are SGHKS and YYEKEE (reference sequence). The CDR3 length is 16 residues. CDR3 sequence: CASSSPDRGPYNEQFF. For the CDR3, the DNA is TGTGCCAGCAGCTCCCCCGACAGGGGCCCCTACAATGAGCAGTTCTTC.

The CDR3 DNA reads TGTGCCACTACGACACCGGGAGGCTACACCTTC. Residues: CATTTPGGYTF. The chain recombines TRBV6-5 with TRBJ1-2; D remains ambiguous. Trimming cost V 10 bases and J 8 bases, with 14 bases left between them. Germline-derived CDR1 and CDR2 are MNHEY and SVGAGI. There are 11 residues in the CDR3.

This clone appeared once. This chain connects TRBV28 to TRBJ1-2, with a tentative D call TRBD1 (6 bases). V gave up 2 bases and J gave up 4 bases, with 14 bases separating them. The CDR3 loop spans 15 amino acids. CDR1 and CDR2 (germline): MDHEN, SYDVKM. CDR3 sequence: CASSLALQGSYGYTF. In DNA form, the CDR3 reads TGTGCCAGCAGTTTAGCCTTACAGGGATCCTATGGCTACACCTTC.

The CDR3 reads CASSQVAASLETQYF. DNA of the CDR3: TGCGCCAGCAGCCAAGTCGCAGCTAGCCTGGAGACCCAGTACTTC. This chain joins TRBV4-1 and TRBJ2-5, with D perhaps TRBD2 (5 bases). This CDR3 spans 15 amino acids. The germline CDR1 and CDR2 sequences are MGHRA and YSYEKL. The V end lost 1 base, the J end lost 5 bases, and 14 bases lay between the germline ends.

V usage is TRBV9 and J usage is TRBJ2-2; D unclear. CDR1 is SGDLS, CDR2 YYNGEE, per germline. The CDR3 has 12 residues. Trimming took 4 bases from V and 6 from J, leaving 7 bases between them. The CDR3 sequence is CASSPSPGELFF. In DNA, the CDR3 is TGTGCCAGCAGCCCCTCTCCCGGGGAGCTGTTTTTT.

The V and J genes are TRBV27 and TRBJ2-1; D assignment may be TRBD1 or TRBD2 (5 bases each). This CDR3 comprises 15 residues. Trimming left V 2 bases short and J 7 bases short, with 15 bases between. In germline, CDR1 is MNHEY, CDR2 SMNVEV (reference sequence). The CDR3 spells CASSLGTSRSNEQFF. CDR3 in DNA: TGTGCCAGCAGTTTAGGGACCTCTAGGTCGAATGAGCAGTTCTTC.

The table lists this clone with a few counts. The DNA of the CDR3 is TGCGCCAGCAGCCCCAGGGGCAGGGGAATCCAAGAGACCCAGTACTTC. As protein: CASSPRGRGIQETQYF. The rearrangement links TRBV5-1 to TRBJ2-5; D may be TRBD1 (6 bases). The V end lost 4 bases, the J end lost 1 base, and 17 bases lay between the germline ends. Germline CDR1 is SGHRS and CDR2 is YFSETQ. The CDR3 has 16 residues.

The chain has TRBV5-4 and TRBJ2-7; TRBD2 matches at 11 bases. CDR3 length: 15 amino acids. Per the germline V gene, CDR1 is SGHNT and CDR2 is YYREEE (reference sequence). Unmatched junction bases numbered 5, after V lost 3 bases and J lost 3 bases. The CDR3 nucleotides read TGTGCCAGCAGCTCGGGACTAGCGGAAGTCTACGAGCAGTACTTC. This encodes CASSSGLAEVYEQYF.

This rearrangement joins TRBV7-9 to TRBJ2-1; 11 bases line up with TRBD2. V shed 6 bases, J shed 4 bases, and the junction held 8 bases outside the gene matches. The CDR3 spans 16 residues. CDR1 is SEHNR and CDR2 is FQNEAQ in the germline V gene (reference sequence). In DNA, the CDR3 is TGTGCCAGCAGTCTAGCGGGAGGCCCATTGTACAATGAGCAGTTCTTC. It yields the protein CASSLAGGPLYNEQFF. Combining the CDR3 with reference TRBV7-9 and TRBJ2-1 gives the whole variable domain DTGVSQNPRHKITKRGQNVTFRCDPISEHNRLYWYRQTLGQGPEFLTYFQNEAQLEKSRLLSDRFSAERPKGSFSTLEIQRTEQGDSAMYLCASSLAGGPLYNEQFFGPGTRLTVL.

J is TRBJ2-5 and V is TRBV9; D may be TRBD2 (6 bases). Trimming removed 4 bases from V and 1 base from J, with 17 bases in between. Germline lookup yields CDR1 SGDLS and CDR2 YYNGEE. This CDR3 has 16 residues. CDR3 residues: CASSPGGAHPQETQYF. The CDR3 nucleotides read TGTGCCAGCAGCCCCGGGGGAGCGCACCCCCAAGAGACCCAGTACTTC.

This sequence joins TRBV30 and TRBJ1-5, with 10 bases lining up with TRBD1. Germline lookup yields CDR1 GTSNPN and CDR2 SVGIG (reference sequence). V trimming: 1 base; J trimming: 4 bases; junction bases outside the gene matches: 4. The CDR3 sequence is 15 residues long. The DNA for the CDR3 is TGTGCCTGGAGTGGTGGGACAGGGGTGAATCAGCCCCAGCATTTT. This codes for CAWSGGTGVNQPQHF.

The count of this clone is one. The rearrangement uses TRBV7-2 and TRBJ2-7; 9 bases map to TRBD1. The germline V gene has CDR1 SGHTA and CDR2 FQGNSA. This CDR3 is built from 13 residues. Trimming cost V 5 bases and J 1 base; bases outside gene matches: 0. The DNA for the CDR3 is TGTGCCAGCAGCGGGACAGGGTCCTACGAGCAGTACTTC. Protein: CASSGTGSYEQYF. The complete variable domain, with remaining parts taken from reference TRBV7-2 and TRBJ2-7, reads GAGVSQSPSNKVTEKGKDVELRCDPISGHTALYWYRQSLGQGLEFLIYFQGNSAPDKSGLPSDRFSAERTGGSVSTLTIQRTQQEDSAVYLCASSGTGSYEQYFGPGTRLTVT.

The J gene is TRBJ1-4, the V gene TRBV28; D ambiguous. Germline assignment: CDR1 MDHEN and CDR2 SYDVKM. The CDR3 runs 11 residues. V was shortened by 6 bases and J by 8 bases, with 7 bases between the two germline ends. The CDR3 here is CASSQVEKLFF. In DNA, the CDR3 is TGTGCCAGCAGCCAAGTAGAAAAACTGTTTTTT.

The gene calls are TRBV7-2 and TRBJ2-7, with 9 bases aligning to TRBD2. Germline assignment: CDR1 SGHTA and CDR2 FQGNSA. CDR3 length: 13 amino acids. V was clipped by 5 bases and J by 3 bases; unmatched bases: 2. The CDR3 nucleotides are TGTGCCAGCAGCCGACTAGCGGTCTACGAGCAGTACTTC. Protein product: CASSRLAVYEQYF.

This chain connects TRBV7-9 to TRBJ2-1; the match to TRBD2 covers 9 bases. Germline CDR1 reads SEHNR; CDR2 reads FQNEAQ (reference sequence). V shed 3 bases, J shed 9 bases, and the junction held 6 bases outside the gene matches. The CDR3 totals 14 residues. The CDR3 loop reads CASSLLAGDVEQFF. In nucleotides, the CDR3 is TGTGCCAGCAGCTTGTTAGCGGGAGACGTTGAGCAGTTCTTC. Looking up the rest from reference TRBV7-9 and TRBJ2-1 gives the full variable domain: DTGVSQNPRHKITKRGQNVTFRCDPISEHNRLYWYRQTLGQGPEFLTYFQNEAQLEKSRLLSDRFSAERPKGSFSTLEIQRTEQGDSAMYLCASSLLAGDVEQFFGPGTRLTVL.